This T cell receptor beta chain was captured in a study of cytomegalovirus exposure and HLA in healthy donors. Trimming cost V 3 bases and J 3 bases, with 21 bases left between them. The CDR3 has 17 amino acids. Germline lookup yields CDR1 SGHNT and CDR2 YYREEE (reference sequence). Every donor was a healthy person donating bone marrow. PCR employed 60 Vbeta and 13 Jbeta primers. TCRdb's copy holds only in-frame clones and misses some; the assay was immunoSEQ multiplex PCR. Its table lists some 76,000 clones. Findings and caveats of the study: Researchers reported that a few CMV-associated chains were confirmed in vitro as CMV antigen-specific. More clonal expansion characterized HLA-associated TCR beta chains than equally common others in a later analysis. The study had only CMV serostatus as immune exposure information.

Turning to this clone: The antigen is unknown.

The source is a female donor in good health and CMV-seropositive. Specimen: PBMCs. V gene TRBV5-4 combines with J gene TRBJ1-2, with D possibly TRBD1 on 5 matching bases. Here the CDR3 reads CASSSGTPLAQDYGYTF. DNA for the CDR3: TGTGCCAGCAGCTCCGGGACTCCGCTCGCACAGGACTATGGCTACACCTTC.